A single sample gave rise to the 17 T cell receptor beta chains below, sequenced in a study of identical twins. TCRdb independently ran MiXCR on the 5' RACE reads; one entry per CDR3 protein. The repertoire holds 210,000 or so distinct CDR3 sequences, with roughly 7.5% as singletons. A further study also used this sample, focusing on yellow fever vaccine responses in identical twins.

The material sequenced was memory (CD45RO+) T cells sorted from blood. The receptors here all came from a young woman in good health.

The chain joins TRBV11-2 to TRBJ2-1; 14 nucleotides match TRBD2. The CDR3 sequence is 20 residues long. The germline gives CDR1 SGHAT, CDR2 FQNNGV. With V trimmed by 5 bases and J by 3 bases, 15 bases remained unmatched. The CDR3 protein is CASSTQFTGTSGRFYNEQFF. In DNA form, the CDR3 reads TGTGCCAGCAGCACCCAATTTACCGGGACTAGCGGGAGATTCTACAATGAGCAGTTCTTC.

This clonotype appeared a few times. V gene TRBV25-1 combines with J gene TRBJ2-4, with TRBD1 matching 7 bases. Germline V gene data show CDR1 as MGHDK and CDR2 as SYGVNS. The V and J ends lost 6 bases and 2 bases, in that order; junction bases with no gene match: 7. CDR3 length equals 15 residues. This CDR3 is CASSPLTGSKNIQYF. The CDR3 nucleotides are TGTGCCAGCAGCCCATTGACAGGGTCCAAAAACATTCAGTACTTC.

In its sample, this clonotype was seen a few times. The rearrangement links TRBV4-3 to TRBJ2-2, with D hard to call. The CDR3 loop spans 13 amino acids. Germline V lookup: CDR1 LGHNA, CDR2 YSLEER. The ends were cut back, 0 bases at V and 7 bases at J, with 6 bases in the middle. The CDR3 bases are TGCGCCAGCAGCCAAGATCATAGCGGGGAGCTGTTTTTT. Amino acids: CASSQDHSGELFF.

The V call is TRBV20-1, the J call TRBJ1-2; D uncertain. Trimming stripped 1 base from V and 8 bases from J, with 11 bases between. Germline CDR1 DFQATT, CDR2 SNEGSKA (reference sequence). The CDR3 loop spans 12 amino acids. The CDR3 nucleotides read TGCAGTGCTAGAGTGGCAGGCGGCGGCTACACCTTC. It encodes CSARVAGGGYTF.

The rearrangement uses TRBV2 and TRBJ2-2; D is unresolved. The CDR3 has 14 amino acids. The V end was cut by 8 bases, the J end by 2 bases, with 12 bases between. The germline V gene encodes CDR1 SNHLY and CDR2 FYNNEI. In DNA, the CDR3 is TGTGCCAGCCGCCTTCTCGGAAACACCGGGGAGCTGTTTTTT. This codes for CASRLLGNTGELFF.

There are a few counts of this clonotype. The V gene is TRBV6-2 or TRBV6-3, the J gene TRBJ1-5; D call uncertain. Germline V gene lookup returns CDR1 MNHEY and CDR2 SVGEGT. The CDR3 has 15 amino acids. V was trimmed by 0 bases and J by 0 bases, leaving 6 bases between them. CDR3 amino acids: CASSYSTYSNQPQHF. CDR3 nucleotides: TGTGCCAGCAGTTACTCCACGTATAGCAATCAGCCCCAGCATTTT.

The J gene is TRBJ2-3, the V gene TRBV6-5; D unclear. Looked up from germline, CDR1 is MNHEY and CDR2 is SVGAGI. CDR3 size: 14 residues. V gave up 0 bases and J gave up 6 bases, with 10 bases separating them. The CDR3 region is CASSYSRLPDTQYF. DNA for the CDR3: TGTGCCAGCAGTTACTCGCGGCTCCCGGATACGCAGTATTTT.

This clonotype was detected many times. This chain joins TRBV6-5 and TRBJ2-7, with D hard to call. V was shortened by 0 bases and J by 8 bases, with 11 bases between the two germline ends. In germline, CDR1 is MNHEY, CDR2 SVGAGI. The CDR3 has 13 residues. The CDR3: CASSYSIDGKQYF. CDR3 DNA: TGTGCCAGCAGTTACTCGATAGACGGAAAGCAGTACTTC.

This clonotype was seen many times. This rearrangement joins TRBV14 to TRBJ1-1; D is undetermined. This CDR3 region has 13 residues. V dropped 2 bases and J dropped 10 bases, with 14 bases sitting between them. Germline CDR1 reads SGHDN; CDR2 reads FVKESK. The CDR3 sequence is CASSQQPGPGAFF. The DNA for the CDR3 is TGTGCCAGCAGCCAACAACCGGGCCCTGGAGCTTTCTTT. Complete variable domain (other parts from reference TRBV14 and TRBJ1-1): EAGVTQFPSHSVIEKGQTVTLRCDPISGHDNLYWYRRVMGKEIKFLLHFVKESKQDESGMPNNRFLAERTGGTYSTLKVQPAELEDSGVYFCASSQQPGPGAFFGQGTRLTVV.

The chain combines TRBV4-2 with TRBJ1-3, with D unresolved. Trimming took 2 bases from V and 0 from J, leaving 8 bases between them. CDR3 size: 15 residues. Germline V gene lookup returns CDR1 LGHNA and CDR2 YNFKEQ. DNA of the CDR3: TGTGCCAGCAGCCAAACTCTGAGCTCTGGAAACACCATATATTTT. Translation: CASSQTLSSGNTIYF.

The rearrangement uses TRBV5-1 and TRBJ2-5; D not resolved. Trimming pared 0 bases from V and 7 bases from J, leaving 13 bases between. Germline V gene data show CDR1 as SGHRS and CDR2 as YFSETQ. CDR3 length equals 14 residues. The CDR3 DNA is TGCGCCAGCAGCTTGGAGCCTAGGCTTGGGACCCAGTACTTC. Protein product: CASSLEPRLGTQYF.

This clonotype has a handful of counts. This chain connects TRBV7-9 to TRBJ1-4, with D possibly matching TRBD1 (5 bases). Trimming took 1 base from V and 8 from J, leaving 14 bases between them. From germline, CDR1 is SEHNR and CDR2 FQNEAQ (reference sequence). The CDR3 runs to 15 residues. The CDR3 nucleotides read TGTGCCAGCAGCTTAGTTTCAGGGCATCGCGAAAAACTGTTTTTT. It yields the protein CASSLVSGHREKLFF.

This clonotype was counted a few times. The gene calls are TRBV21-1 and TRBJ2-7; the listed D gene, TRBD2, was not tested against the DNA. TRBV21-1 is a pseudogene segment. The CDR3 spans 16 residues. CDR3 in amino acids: CASSKGSGRAHLEQYF. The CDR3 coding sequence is TGTGCCAGCAGCAAAGGGTCCGGGAGGGCCCATCTCGAGCAGTACTTC.

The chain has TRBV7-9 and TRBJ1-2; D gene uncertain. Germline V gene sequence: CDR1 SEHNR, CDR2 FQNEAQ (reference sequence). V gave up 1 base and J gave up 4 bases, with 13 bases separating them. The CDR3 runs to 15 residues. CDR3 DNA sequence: TGTGCCAGCAGCTTAGAGGCCGGGCCGCTCTATGGCTACACCTTC. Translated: CASSLEAGPLYGYTF.

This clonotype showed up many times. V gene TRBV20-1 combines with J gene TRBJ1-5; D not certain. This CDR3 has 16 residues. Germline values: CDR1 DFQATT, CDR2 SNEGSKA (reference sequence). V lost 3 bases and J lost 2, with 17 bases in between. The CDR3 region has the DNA TGCAGTGCTAGTCATTTACAGACGATGGGCAATCAGCCCCAGCATTTT. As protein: CSASHLQTMGNQPQHF.

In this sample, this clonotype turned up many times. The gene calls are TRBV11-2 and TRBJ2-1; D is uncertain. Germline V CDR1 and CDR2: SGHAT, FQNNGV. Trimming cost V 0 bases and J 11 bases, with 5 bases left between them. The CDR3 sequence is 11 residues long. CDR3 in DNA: TGTGCCAGCAGCTTAGAATTTCAGCAGTTCTTC. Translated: CASSLEFQQFF.

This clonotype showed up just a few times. CDR3 bases: TGTGCCAGCAGCGGGACTAGGATTAGCACAGATACGCAGTATTTT. It yields the protein CASSGTRISTDTQYF. The chain uses TRBV3-1 and TRBJ2-3, with 8 bases fitting TRBD2. The CDR3 has 15 residues. Germline assignment: CDR1 LGHDT and CDR2 YNNKEL (reference sequence). The junction had 4 bases not matched to a gene; V was cut back by 5 bases and J by 0 bases.